This is a list of T cell receptor beta chains from one sample in a study of blood T cell repertoires in COVID-19. TCRdb's copy holds only in-frame clones and misses some; the assay was immunoSEQ multiplex PCR. The data show fewer than 250,000 clones, 86% seen once. Sequencing was done on a sample of PBMCs or T cells enriched from blood (not recorded which). Receptors originate from a woman aged 45-65 years who had recovered from COVID-19. Each CDR3 is given with its conserved first and last residue. Fields, in order: D gene, V gene, J gene, clone size, CDR3 protein, CDR3 DNA. The D gene is left open where the match is weak. Size tells how often a clone was seen (once, few, many) or the class of an expanded clone, and some rows leave it out.

D gene: TRBD2; V gene: TRBV4-1; J gene: TRBJ2-3; clone size: -; CDR3 protein: CASSQLIAGAPVRSQYF; CDR3 DNA: TGCGCCAGCAGCCAACTAATAGCGGGGGCCCCAGTTCGTTCGCAGTATTTT
D gene: TRBD1; V gene: TRBV5-1; J gene: TRBJ1-5; clone size: -; CDR3 protein: CASSPDRADSNQPQHF; CDR3 DNA: TGCGCCAGCAGCCCGGACAGGGCAGATAGCAATCAGCCCCAGCATTTT
D gene: -; V gene: TRBV6-2/TRBV6-3; J gene: TRBJ1-1; clone size: -; CDR3 protein: CASSYRAWAGANTEAFF; CDR3 DNA: TGTGCCAGCAGTTATCGCGCGTGGGCAGGGGCTAACACTGAAGCTTTCTTT
D gene: TRBD1; V gene: TRBV9; J gene: TRBJ1-2; clone size: -; CDR3 protein: CASSGPRDRGPYGYTF; CDR3 DNA: TGTGCCAGCAGCGGGCCGAGGGACAGGGGGCCCTATGGCTACACCTTC
D gene: TRBD2; V gene: TRBV2; J gene: TRBJ2-5; clone size: -; CDR3 protein: CASSGTSGGFAETQYF; CDR3 DNA: TGTGCCAGCAGTGGGACTAGCGGGGGGTTCGCGGAGACCCAGTACTTC
D gene: -; V gene: TRBV7-2; J gene: TRBJ1-6; clone size: -; CDR3 protein: CASSSQGTRGTSPLHF; CDR3 DNA: TGTGCCAGCAGCTCTCAAGGGACCAGGGGCACTTCACCCCTCCACTTT
D gene: TRBD2; V gene: TRBV5-1; J gene: TRBJ2-7; clone size: -; CDR3 protein: CASSILAGAFEQYF; CDR3 DNA: TGCGCCAGCAGCATTTTAGCGGGAGCGTTCGAGCAGTACTTC
D gene: -; V gene: TRBV9; J gene: TRBJ1-3; clone size: -; CDR3 protein: CASSTLSGSGNTIYF; CDR3 DNA: TGTGCCAGCAGCACGCTTTCAGGGTCTGGAAACACCATATATTTT
D gene: TRBD2; V gene: TRBV19; J gene: TRBJ2-1; clone size: -; CDR3 protein: CASSRGLAGYNEQFF; CDR3 DNA: TGTGCCAGTAGTAGGGGACTAGCGGGGTACAATGAGCAGTTCTTC
D gene: -; V gene: TRBV27; J gene: TRBJ1-6; clone size: -; CDR3 protein: CASRMFGRSDSPLHF; CDR3 DNA: TGTGCCAGCAGGATGTTTGGGAGAAGTGATTCACCCCTCCACTTT
D gene: TRBD1; V gene: TRBV2; J gene: TRBJ1-2; clone size: -; CDR3 protein: CASSKGQGSFGYTF; CDR3 DNA: TGTGCCAGCAGTAAAGGACAGGGCTCATTTGGCTACACCTTC
D gene: -; V gene: TRBV6-4; J gene: TRBJ2-1; clone size: -; CDR3 protein: CASKQGFGTPYNEQFF; CDR3 DNA: TGTGCCAGCAAGCAGGGGTTCGGGACCCCCTACAATGAGCAGTTCTTC
D gene: -; V gene: TRBV4-1; J gene: TRBJ2-3; clone size: -; CDR3 protein: CASSSPTGGQGDPQYF; CDR3 DNA: TGCGCCAGCAGCTCCCCGACAGGAGGACAAGGGGATCCGCAGTATTTT
D gene: TRBD2; V gene: TRBV3-1/TRBV3-2; J gene: TRBJ2-3; clone size: -; CDR3 protein: CASSQGPGGPTDTQYF; CDR3 DNA: TGTGCCAGCAGCCAAGGACCGGGGGGGCCCACAGATACGCAGTATTTT
D gene: -; V gene: TRBV5-1; J gene: TRBJ1-2; clone size: -; CDR3 protein: CASSAQSANYGYTF; CDR3 DNA: TGCGCCAGCAGCGCCCAGTCTGCTAACTATGGCTACACCTTC
D gene: TRBD1; V gene: TRBV4-1; J gene: TRBJ1-1; clone size: -; CDR3 protein: CASSPTGGGYMNTEAFF; CDR3 DNA: TGCGCCAGCAGCCCCACAGGGGGGGGGTACATGAACACTGAAGCTTTCTTT
D gene: TRBD1; V gene: TRBV6-5; J gene: TRBJ1-5; clone size: -; CDR3 protein: CASGQGNVQPQHF; CDR3 DNA: TGTGCCAGCGGACAGGGGAATGTTCAGCCCCAGCATTTT
D gene: -; V gene: TRBV28; J gene: TRBJ1-4; clone size: few; CDR3 protein: CASSTRALNEKLFF; CDR3 DNA: TGTGCCAGCAGTACGAGAGCCCTGAATGAAAAACTGTTTTTT
D gene: TRBD1; V gene: TRBV5-1; J gene: TRBJ1-2; clone size: -; CDR3 protein: CASSSKGQGSINYGYTF; CDR3 DNA: TGCGCCAGCAGCTCCAAAGGACAGGGGAGTATCAACTATGGCTACACCTTC
D gene: TRBD2; V gene: TRBV7-2; J gene: TRBJ2-5; clone size: -; CDR3 protein: CASSSGLAGAQETQYF; CDR3 DNA: TGTGCCAGCAGCTCGGGACTAGCGGGAGCCCAAGAGACCCAGTACTTC
D gene: TRBD1; V gene: TRBV6-2/TRBV6-3; J gene: TRBJ1-2; clone size: -; CDR3 protein: CASSWDRGFTF; CDR3 DNA: TGTGCCAGCAGTTGGGACAGGGGTTTTACCTTC